This TCR beta chain was found in a study of cytotoxic CD8 clonotypes in ibrutinib-treated CLL. Study at large: Following a median 12 months of treatment, with a range of 6 to 36, response samples were taken. There were, on average, 255,043 productive templates and some 90,000 productive rearrangements per sample.

The assay was immunoSEQ multiplex PCR, and TCRdb's table has in-frame clones only and misses some. Of about 300,000 clones listed, roughly 76% are singletons. Germline CDR1 and CDR2: KGHSH and LQKENI. This CDR3 comprises 13 residues. V was clipped by 3 bases and J by 2 bases, with 7 bases between them. Study outcomes and limitations: Clonality was higher at baseline than in age-matched healthy donors and tracked circulating CD8+ T-cell counts.

Worth noting for this clone: Antigen: not known.

This TCR derives from a human donor with chronic lymphocytic leukemia. The source was PBMCs, collected at disease progression, from a patient treated with ibrutinib. This chain links TRBV18 with TRBJ2-5, with D unresolved. The CDR3 sequence: CASSPLGQETQYF. The CDR3 DNA is TGTGCCAGCTCACCTCTGGGACAAGAGACCCAGTACTTC. The full variable domain, its missing parts supplied by reference TRBV18 and TRBJ2-5, is NAGVMQNPRHLVRRRGQEARLRCSPMKGHSHVYWYRQLPEEGLKFMVYLQKENIIDESGMPKERFSAEFPKEGPSILRIQQVVRGDSAAYFCASSPLGQETQYFGPGTRLLVL.